This entry lists 18 T cell receptor beta chains sequenced from one sample in a study of CD8+ T cells in alopecia areata. The sequencing template was cDNA reverse transcribed from extracted RNA. Assay used: immunoSEQ multiplex PCR; TCRdb lists only in-frame clones, some missing. Of some 210,000 clones listed, about three fifths are singletons. The specimen was CD4+ T cells sorted from blood, collected at week 0. The origin of the receptors is a human donor with alopecia areata.

The V call is TRBV10-3, the J call TRBJ1-6; no reliable D call. Germline-derived CDR1 and CDR2 are ENHRY and SYGVKD. The CDR3 covers 13 residues. V lost 2 bases and J lost 7, with 6 bases in between. CDR3 protein: CAISEGSNSPLHF. In DNA, the CDR3 is TGTGCCATCAGTGAGGGCTCAAATTCACCCCTCCACTTT.

V is TRBV27 and J is TRBJ2-6; the match to TRBD1 covers 7 bases. The V gene's germline CDR1 is MNHEY and CDR2 SMNVEV (reference sequence). CDR3 size: 16 residues. Unmatched junction bases numbered 6, after V lost 5 bases and J lost 2 bases. The DNA for the CDR3 is TGTGCCAGCAGTGCCAGCGACAGGGCTGGGGCCAACGTCCTGACTTTC. Its protein product is CASSASDRAGANVLTF.

The rearrangement joins TRBV7-9 to TRBJ2-7; D could derive from TRBD1 or TRBD2 (6 bases each). Trimming left V 5 bases short and J 0 bases short, with 17 bases between. The CDR3 is made up of 16 amino acids. From germline, CDR1 is SEHNR and CDR2 FQNEAQ (reference sequence). The CDR3 spells CASSTAIGGHSYEQYF. The CDR3 DNA reads as TGTGCCAGCAGCACAGCTATCGGGGGACACTCCTACGAGCAGTACTTC.

This chain connects TRBV29-1 to TRBJ1-5, with unresolved D. The germline V gene encodes CDR1 SQVTM and CDR2 ANQGSEA. This CDR3 is built from 14 residues. Trimming cost V 6 bases and J 0 bases, with 12 bases left between them. The CDR3 protein is CSVSGLNSNQPQHF. CDR3 DNA sequence: TGCAGCGTCTCCGGGTTGAATAGCAATCAGCCCCAGCATTTT. Complete variable domain (other parts from reference TRBV29-1 and TRBJ1-5): SAVISQKPSRDICQRGTSLTIQCQVDSQVTMMFWYRQQPGQSLTLIATANQGSEATYESGFVIDKFPISRPNLTFSTLTVSNMSPEDSSIYLCSVSGLNSNQPQHFGDGTRLSIL.

This clone was counted only a few times. The rearrangement joins TRBV10-3 to TRBJ2-7; 11 bases are a match to TRBD1. With 0 bases clipped from V and 3 bases from J, the junction kept 4 bases outside the gene matches. CDR3 length: 16 residues. CDR1 and CDR2 from the germline V gene are ENHRY and SYGVKD. This CDR3 is CAISESVGTGGYEQYF. The DNA of the CDR3 is TGTGCCATCAGTGAGTCGGTGGGGACAGGGGGCTACGAGCAGTACTTC.

This clone appeared once. The rearrangement links TRBV5-6 to TRBJ2-1; no clear D. Trimming pared 2 bases from V and 6 bases from J, leaving 12 bases between. CDR3 length: 14 amino acids. From germline, CDR1 is SGHDT and CDR2 YYEEEE. CDR3 sequence (DNA): TGTGCCAGCAGCTTCGAGCTATCAACCAATGAGCAGTTCTTC. Amino acid sequence: CASSFELSTNEQFF.

The chain uses TRBV30 and TRBJ2-7; TRBD2 agrees at 13 bases. The CDR3 contains 15 residues. Germline-derived CDR1 and CDR2 are GTSNPN and SVGIG (reference sequence). Trimming took 2 bases from V and 6 from J; bases not matched to a gene: 7. The CDR3 spells CAWSPGLAGASEQYF. CDR3 nucleotides: TGTGCCTGGAGTCCCGGACTAGCGGGAGCCTCCGAGCAGTACTTC.

A few counts support this clone. This same CDR3 is encoded by further DNA sequences in the sample. The V gene is TRBV20-1, the J gene TRBJ2-3; D is uncertain. V was pared by 1 base and J by 6 bases, with 5 bases between. The CDR3 covers 11 residues. Germline V CDR1 and CDR2: DFQATT, SNEGSKA (reference sequence). The CDR3 DNA reads as TGCAGTGCTAGAGTGGGGGATACGCAGTATTTT. Its protein is CSARVGDTQYF.

This clone appeared a few times. The chain recombines TRBV6-5 with TRBJ2-3; 8 nucleotides match TRBD1. Trimming cost V 8 bases and J 1 base; bases outside gene matches: 8. The CDR3 runs 15 residues. Germline V gene lookup returns CDR1 MNHEY and CDR2 SVGAGI. This CDR3 is CASRVDRAGTDTQYF. The CDR3, as DNA: TGTGCCAGCCGTGTGGACAGGGCAGGCACAGATACGCAGTATTTT.

This clone was recorded a few times. This chain uses TRBV6-5 with TRBJ1-2; D unresolved. The CDR3 has 16 amino acids. Trimming shortened V by 0 bases and J by 1 base, and 12 bases separated the two germline ends. CDR1 MNHEY and CDR2 SVGAGI come from the germline V gene. CDR3 protein: CASSYSFMALNYGYTF. The CDR3 DNA sequence: TGTGCCAGCAGTTACTCTTTTATGGCCCTTAACTATGGCTACACCTTC.

This clone was found many times. The chain uses TRBV14 and TRBJ2-1; a weak D match, TRBD1 (6 bases). V lost 0 bases and J 14 bases, leaving 17 bases between the germline ends. The CDR3 covers 14 residues. Germline CDR1 reads SGHDN; CDR2 reads FVKESK. CDR3: CASSQEVARGGEFF. CDR3 DNA sequence: TGTGCCAGCAGCCAAGAAGTGGCCAGAGGGGGAGAGTTCTTC. The whole variable domain, remainder taken from reference TRBV14 and TRBJ2-1, is EAGVTQFPSHSVIEKGQTVTLRCDPISGHDNLYWYRRVMGKEIKFLLHFVKESKQDESGMPNNRFLAERTGGTYSTLKVQPAELEDSGVYFCASSQEVARGGEFFGPGTRLTVL.

The rearrangement links TRBV30 to TRBJ2-1; TRBD2 matches 10 bases. V was pared by 3 bases and J by 3 bases, with 5 bases of the junction left unmatched. The CDR3 has 15 residues. From germline, CDR1 is GTSNPN and CDR2 SVGIG (reference sequence). CDR3: CAWSVGLADYNEQFF. Written as DNA, the CDR3 is TGTGCCTGGAGCGTAGGACTAGCGGACTACAATGAGCAGTTCTTC. Variable domain in full (rest from reference TRBV30 and TRBJ2-1): SQTIHQWPATLVQPVGSPLSLECTVEGTSNPNLYWYRQAAGRGLQLLFYSVGIGQISSEVPQNLSASRPQDRQFILSSKKLLLSDSGFYLCAWSVGLADYNEQFFGPGTRLTVL.

This clone occurred many times. This rearrangement joins TRBV6-1 to TRBJ2-3; no definite D call. CDR1 is MNHNS, CDR2 SASEGT, per germline. The V and J ends lost 5 bases and 0 bases respectively, with 9 bases between them. CDR3 size: 14 residues. The CDR3 loop reads CASSHIGSTDTQYF. DNA of the CDR3: TGTGCCAGCAGTCATATCGGGAGCACAGATACGCAGTATTTT.

A word on this clone: At the DNA level, this CDR3 is encoded by other sequences in the same sample as well. The chain has TRBV29-1 and TRBJ2-1; D is unclear. Germline CDR1 is SQVTM and CDR2 is ANQGSEA. The CDR3 is 11 residues long. V lost 4 bases and J lost 2, with 3 bases in between. The CDR3 coding sequence is TGCAGCGTTGGCACCTACAATGAGCAGTTCTTC. Amino acid sequence: CSVGTYNEQFF.

This clone was seen just once. The rearrangement joins TRBV30 to TRBJ2-2, with D possibly matching TRBD1 (6 bases). In germline, CDR1 is GTSNPN, CDR2 SVGIG (reference sequence). With 6 bases removed from V and 6 bases from J, the gap between germline ends came to 14 bases. CDR3 length equals 13 residues. The CDR3 nucleotides read TGTGCCTGTTCAAACAGGGTCTCCGGGGAGCTGTTTTTT. It is translated as CACSNRVSGELFF.

This clone has only a few counts. V and J are TRBV29-1 and TRBJ2-1; TRBD2 matches 12 bases. Germline V gives CDR1 SQVTM, CDR2 ANQGSEA. J was trimmed by 4 bases and V by 5 bases; bases with no gene match: 6. The CDR3 contains 15 residues. In nucleotides, the CDR3 is TGCAGCGTTCTCAGGGGGACTAGCGGGTACAATGAGCAGTTCTTC. This translates into CSVLRGTSGYNEQFF.

The V call is TRBV27, the J call TRBJ2-1; D ambiguous. Germline V gives CDR1 MNHEY, CDR2 SMNVEV (reference sequence). The V end was cut by 7 bases, the J end by 0 bases, with 10 bases between. CDR3 size: 14 residues. The CDR3 spells CASKREHSYNEQFF. The CDR3 bases are TGTGCCAGCAAGCGCGAACACTCCTACAATGAGCAGTTCTTC.

Ten or more counts support this clone. This chain joins TRBV10-2 and TRBJ1-2, with D possibly being TRBD1 (5 bases). This CDR3 is built from 15 residues. Germline V lookup: CDR1 WSHSY, CDR2 SAAADI. V dropped 6 bases and J dropped 4 bases, with 18 bases sitting between them. In DNA form, the CDR3 reads TGCGCCAGCAGCGCTGACCCGGGACGCGGCTATGGCTACACCTTC. Amino acids: CASSADPGRGYGYTF.